The clone carrying this T cell receptor (beta chain) has a handful of counts. Per the germline V gene, CDR1 is SEHNR and CDR2 is FQNEAQ (reference sequence). The V gene lost 1 base and the J gene lost 7 bases, with 7 bases spanning the gap. The CDR3 extends over 13 amino acids. The data were produced by immunoSEQ multiplex PCR, yet TCRdb's version contains in-frame clones alone and is incomplete. Of about 72,000 clones in the sample, roughly 82% are singletons; the top ten hold around 20%. The sample comes from a study of blood T cell repertoires in COVID-19. As for the study in general: Researchers got acute and convalescent COVID-19 samples from the United States, Italy and Spain. From T cells, B-cell-depleted T cells, or PBMCs came the material, which was cDNA or gDNA.

The chain uses TRBV7-9 and TRBJ2-2; no definite D call. The sequence was collected from a human donor in a cohort sampled during active COVID-19. What was sequenced was peripheral blood. CDR3: CASSLGRDGELFF. For the CDR3, the DNA is TGTGCCAGCAGCTTAGGAAGAGACGGGGAGCTGTTTTTT.